These 3 T cell receptor beta chains originate from one sample sequenced in a study of T-cell memory formation after mild COVID-19. TCRdb called the 5' RACE reads again in MiXCR, with one record for every CDR3 protein. The profile shows about half a million distinct CDR3 sequences, roughly 18% of them singletons. Material for sequencing was PBMCs or a T cell subset sorted from them (not recorded which). These receptors came from an adult woman who had mild COVID-19 (a few samples of this study predate the infection). Cell type and time point are not known.

The V call is TRBV6-1, the J call TRBJ2-2, with TRBD1 as a possible D gene (6 bases). This CDR3 region has 14 residues. V lost 6 bases to trimming and J lost 1 base, with 9 bases between them. CDR1 is MNHNS, CDR2 SASEGT, per germline. The CDR3 region has the DNA TGTGCCAGCAGCGCACAGGGGAACACCGGGGAGCTGTTTTTT. Its protein is CASSAQGNTGELFF.

This chain connects TRBV19 to TRBJ2-7; D not certain. This CDR3 is built from 13 residues. CDR1 LNHDA and CDR2 SQIVND come from the germline V gene (reference sequence). V lost 4 bases and J 2 bases, leaving 9 bases between the germline ends. The chain's CDR3 is CASSRVVAYEQYF. The CDR3 DNA reads as TGTGCCAGTAGTAGAGTAGTCGCCTACGAGCAGTACTTC.

The V gene is TRBV20-1, the J gene TRBJ2-1, with 11 bases fitting TRBD2. The CDR3 loop spans 21 amino acids. In germline, CDR1 is DFQATT, CDR2 SNEGSKA (reference sequence). The J segment lost 6 bases and the V segment lost 0 bases, leaving 22 bases of the junction unmatched. CDR3: CSARDWVPPGLAATGGNEQFF. CDR3 in DNA: TGCAGTGCTAGAGATTGGGTTCCACCGGGACTAGCGGCCACCGGGGGCAATGAGCAGTTCTTC.